The 2 T cell receptor beta chains below all came from one sample that was sequenced in a study of blood T cell repertoires in COVID-19. Sequencing used immunoSEQ multiplex PCR; TCRdb keeps in-frame clones, though not all of them. Among under 300,000 clones listed, roughly nine tenths were seen once. The source material was PBMCs or T cells enriched from blood (not recorded which). These receptors all stem from a woman under 30 who had recovered from COVID-19.

The V and J genes are TRBV7-2 and TRBJ2-7; a weak D match, TRBD2 (5 bases). Looked up from germline, CDR1 is SGHTA and CDR2 is FQGNSA. V gave up 4 bases and J gave up 6 bases, with 16 bases separating them. The CDR3 sequence is 14 residues long. The CDR3 spells CASSSTYWAGEQYF. The CDR3 DNA follows: TGTGCCAGCAGCTCAACATATTGGGCGGGCGAGCAGTACTTC.

The chain couples TRBV12-3 or TRBV12-4 to TRBJ2-1, with D possibly being TRBD1 (5 bases). V lost 3 bases and J lost 10, with 10 bases in between. CDR3 size: 12 residues. CDR3 coding DNA: TGTGCCAGCAGTTTTCCTGGACAAGAGCAGTTCTTC. It encodes CASSFPGQEQFF.